The table lists the clone carrying this TCR beta chain with many counts. No antigen is known for it. The sample is drawn from a study of neurological immune-mediated disorders. Study-level findings and limits: Across subjects, no CDR3 amino acid sequence appeared in expanded clones of more than one subject, a finding that suggested private repertoires in all groups. HTLV-1-associated myelopathy had the most TCR clonal expansion, whereas multiple sclerosis had the least (lower than in healthy controls).

Deletions cut 4 bases from V and 4 bases from J, with 14 bases between. The CDR3 consists of 14 residues. Germline V gene lookup returns CDR1 SGHRS and CDR2 YFSETQ. Described time point: technical triplicate 3. Sorted libraries used approximately 1 million CD4+ or CD8+ T cells. 5'RACE with 10-nucleotide random UMIs generated the cDNA. TCRdb re-called the 5' RACE reads through MiXCR, storing one row per CDR3 protein. Of 25,000 to 30,000 distinct CDR3 sequences in the sample, about a sixth were seen once. This sequence joins TRBV5-1 and TRBJ2-5; D might be TRBD1 (6 bases). Material for sequencing was CD4+ T cells from blood. The TCR originated in a female donor with HTLV-1-associated myelopathy (HAM/TSP). In DNA, the CDR3 is TGCGCCAGCAGCCCACAGGGAAATAGAGAGACCCAGTACTTC. Encoded protein: CASSPQGNRETQYF.